This passage covers 10 T cell receptor beta chains from one sample sequenced in a study of blood T cell repertoires in COVID-19. Generated by immunoSEQ multiplex PCR, the TCRdb table keeps only in-frame clones and is missing some. This table has fewer than 400,000 clones, about nine tenths appearing once. The sample taken for sequencing was PBMCs or T cells enriched from blood (not recorded which). The origin of the receptors is a man aged 60 to 69 who had recovered from COVID-19.

This clone was observed a single time. This chain joins TRBV10-3 and TRBJ1-2; D is perhaps TRBD1 (5 bases). CDR3 length equals 15 residues. V was cut by 7 bases and J by 0 bases, with 15 bases left in between. CDR1 ENHRY and CDR2 SYGVKD come from the germline V gene. The CDR3 sequence is CAITEEGFANYGYTF. CDR3 bases: TGTGCCATCACCGAGGAGGGGTTCGCTAACTATGGCTACACCTTC.

V usage is TRBV4-1 and J usage is TRBJ1-2, with 9 positions matching TRBD1. The CDR3 has 16 residues. V trimming: 4 bases; J trimming: 2 bases; junction bases outside the gene matches: 8. Germline V CDR1 and CDR2: MGHRA, YSYEKL. The CDR3 DNA follows: TGCGCCAGCAGCCTAATTCTTGGGACAGGGAACTATGGCTACACCTTC. Its translation is CASSLILGTGNYGYTF.

V and J are TRBV28 and TRBJ2-1, with TRBD2 matching 13 bases. V lost 7 bases, J lost 4 bases, and 7 bases stayed unmatched. This CDR3 region has 16 residues. CDR1 and CDR2 (germline): MDHEN, SYDVKM. DNA for the CDR3: TGTGCCAGCAACGCTCCACTAGCGGGAGGGTACAATGAGCAGTTCTTC. This sequence encodes CASNAPLAGGYNEQFF.

Only a few counts were recorded for this clone. V gene TRBV2 combines with J gene TRBJ1-2; 7 bases fit TRBD1. This CDR3 is built from 15 residues. Germline loops: CDR1 SNHLY, CDR2 FYNNEI. V was clipped by 0 bases and J by 6 bases; unmatched bases: 7. This CDR3 reads CASSEARRGQDGYTF. CDR3 in DNA: TGTGCCAGCAGTGAAGCAAGGAGGGGGCAAGATGGCTACACCTTC.

The chain links TRBV10-3 to TRBJ2-5; 7 bases agree with TRBD2. The CDR3 totals 16 residues. Germline values: CDR1 ENHRY, CDR2 SYGVKD. V lost 0 bases and J lost 2; bases outside the gene matches: 6. The CDR3 is CAISESSASGQETQYF. In DNA form, the CDR3 reads TGTGCCATCAGTGAGTCGAGTGCTAGCGGACAAGAGACCCAGTACTTC.

The chain couples TRBV28 to TRBJ2-7; 10 nucleotides agree with TRBD2. CDR3 length: 15 amino acids. Germline values: CDR1 MDHEN, CDR2 SYDVKM. V dropped 4 bases and J dropped 3; count of bases not matched to a gene: 6. CDR3 region: CASSSTGLAVYEQYF. The DNA of the CDR3 is TGTGCCAGCAGTTCTACCGGACTAGCGGTCTACGAGCAGTACTTC.

A single count supports this clone. V usage is TRBV7-2 and J usage is TRBJ2-5, with TRBD2 identical over 7 bases. Unmatched junction bases numbered 14, after V lost 5 bases and J lost 5 bases. The CDR3 covers 16 residues. In germline, CDR1 is SGHTA, CDR2 FQGNSA. The CDR3 is CASSPPFPAGGETQYF. The CDR3 DNA sequence: TGTGCCAGCAGCCCACCTTTTCCAGCCGGGGGGGAGACCCAGTACTTC.

The table lists this clone with a count of one. The chain employs TRBV7-2 and TRBJ2-3; 15 bases line up with TRBD2. V was clipped by 2 bases and J by 0 bases; unmatched bases: 3. CDR1 and CDR2 (germline): SGHTA, FQGNSA. The CDR3 consists of 18 residues. The CDR3 bases are TGTGCCAGCAGCTTATGGACTAGCGGGAGGGCCAGCACAGATACGCAGTATTTT. This sequence encodes CASSLWTSGRASTDTQYF.

The genes are TRBV6-2 or TRBV6-3 and TRBJ2-7; D not resolved. Germline lookup yields CDR1 MNHEY and CDR2 SVGEGT. The germline V and J ends were trimmed by 5 bases and 0 bases, with 14 bases remaining between them. There are 15 residues in the CDR3. The CDR3 sequence is CASSQERLSSYEQYF. The CDR3 DNA sequence: TGTGCCAGCAGTCAAGAGCGCCTGAGCTCCTACGAGCAGTACTTC.

The J gene is TRBJ1-1, the V gene TRBV29-1; 8 bases line up with TRBD1. V was clipped by 7 bases and J by 4 bases; unmatched bases: 5. This CDR3 comprises 12 residues. Germline assignment: CDR1 SQVTM and CDR2 ANQGSEA. The CDR3 loop reads CSADRAATEAFF. In DNA, the CDR3 is TGCAGCGCGGACAGGGCGGCCACTGAAGCTTTCTTT. Complete variable domain (other parts from reference TRBV29-1 and TRBJ1-1): SAVISQKPSRDICQRGTSLTIQCQVDSQVTMMFWYRQQPGQSLTLIATANQGSEATYESGFVIDKFPISRPNLTFSTLTVSNMSPEDSSIYLCSADRAATEAFFGQGTRLTVV.